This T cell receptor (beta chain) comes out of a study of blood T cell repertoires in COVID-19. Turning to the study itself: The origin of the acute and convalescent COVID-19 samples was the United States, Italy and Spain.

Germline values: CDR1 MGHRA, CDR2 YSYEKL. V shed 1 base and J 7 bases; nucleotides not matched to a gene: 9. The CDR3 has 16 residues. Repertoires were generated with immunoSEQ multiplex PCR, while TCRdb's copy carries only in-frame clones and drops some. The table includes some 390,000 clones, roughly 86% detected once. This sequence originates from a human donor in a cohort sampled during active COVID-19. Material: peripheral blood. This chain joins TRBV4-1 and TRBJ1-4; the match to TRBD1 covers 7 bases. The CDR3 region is CASSQAQGGSFEKLFF. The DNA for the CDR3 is TGCGCCAGCAGCCAAGCTCAGGGGGGAAGTTTTGAAAAACTGTTTTTT.